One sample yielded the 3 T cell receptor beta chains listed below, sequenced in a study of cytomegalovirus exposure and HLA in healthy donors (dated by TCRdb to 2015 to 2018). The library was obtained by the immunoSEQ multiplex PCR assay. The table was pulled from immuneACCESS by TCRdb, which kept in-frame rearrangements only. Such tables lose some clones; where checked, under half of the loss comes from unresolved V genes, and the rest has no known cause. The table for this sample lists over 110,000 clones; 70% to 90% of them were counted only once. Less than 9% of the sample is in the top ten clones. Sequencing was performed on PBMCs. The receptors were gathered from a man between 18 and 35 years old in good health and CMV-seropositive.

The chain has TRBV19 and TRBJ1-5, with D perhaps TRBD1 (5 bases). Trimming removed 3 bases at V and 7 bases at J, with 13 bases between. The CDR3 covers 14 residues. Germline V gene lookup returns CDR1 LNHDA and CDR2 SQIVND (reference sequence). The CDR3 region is CASSIRQGLQPQHF. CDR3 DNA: TGTGCCAGTAGTATTCGGCAGGGTTTGCAGCCCCAGCATTTT. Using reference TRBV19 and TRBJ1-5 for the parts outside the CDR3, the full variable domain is DGGITQSPKYLFRKEGQNVTLSCEQNLNHDAMYWYRQDPGQGLRLIYYSQIVNDFQKGDIAEGYSVSREKKESFPLTVTSAQKNPTAFYLCASSIRQGLQPQHFGDGTRLSIL.

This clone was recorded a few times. The CDR3 sequence: CASRSPLIPGYTF. The DNA for the CDR3 is TGTGCCAGTAGATCCCCGCTAATTCCTGGCTACACCTTC. V usage is TRBV19 and J usage is TRBJ1-2; D is unresolved. Trimming cost V 6 bases and J 7 bases, with 15 bases left between them. The CDR3 contains 13 residues. The germline V gene has CDR1 LNHDA and CDR2 SQIVND (reference sequence).

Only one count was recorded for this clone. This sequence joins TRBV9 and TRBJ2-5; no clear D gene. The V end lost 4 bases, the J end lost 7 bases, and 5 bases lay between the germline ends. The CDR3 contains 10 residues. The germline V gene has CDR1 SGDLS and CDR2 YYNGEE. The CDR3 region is CASSPGTQYF. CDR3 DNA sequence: TGTGCCAGCAGCCCCGGGACCCAGTACTTC.